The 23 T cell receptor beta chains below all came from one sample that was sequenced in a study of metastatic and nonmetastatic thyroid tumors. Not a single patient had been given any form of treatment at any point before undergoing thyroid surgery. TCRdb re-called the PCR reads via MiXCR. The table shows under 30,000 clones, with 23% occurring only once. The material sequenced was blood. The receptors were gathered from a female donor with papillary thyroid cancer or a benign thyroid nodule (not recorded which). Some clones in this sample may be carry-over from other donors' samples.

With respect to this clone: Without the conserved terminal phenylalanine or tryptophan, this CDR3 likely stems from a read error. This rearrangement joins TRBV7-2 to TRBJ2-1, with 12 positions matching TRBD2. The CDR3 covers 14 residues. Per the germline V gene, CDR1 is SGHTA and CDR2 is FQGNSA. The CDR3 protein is CSSIQASGRAEQFY. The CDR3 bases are TGTTCCAGCATCCAAGCTAGCGGGAGGGCTGAGCAGTTCTAC.

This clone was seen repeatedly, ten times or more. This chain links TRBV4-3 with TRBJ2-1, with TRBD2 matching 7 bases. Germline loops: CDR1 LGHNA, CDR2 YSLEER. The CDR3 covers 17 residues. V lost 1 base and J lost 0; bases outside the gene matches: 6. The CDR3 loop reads CASSQGVAGASYNEQFF. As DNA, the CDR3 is TGCGCCAGCAGCCAAGGTGTGGCGGGAGCCTCCTACAATGAGCAGTTCTTC.

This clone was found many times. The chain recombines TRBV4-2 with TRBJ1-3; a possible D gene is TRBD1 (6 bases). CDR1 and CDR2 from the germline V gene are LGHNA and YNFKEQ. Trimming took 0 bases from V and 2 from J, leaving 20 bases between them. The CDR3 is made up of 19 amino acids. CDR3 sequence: CASSQDLRTGKSTGNTIYF. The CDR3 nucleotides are TGTGCCAGCAGCCAAGATCTTCGAACAGGGAAGAGTACTGGAAACACCATATATTTT.

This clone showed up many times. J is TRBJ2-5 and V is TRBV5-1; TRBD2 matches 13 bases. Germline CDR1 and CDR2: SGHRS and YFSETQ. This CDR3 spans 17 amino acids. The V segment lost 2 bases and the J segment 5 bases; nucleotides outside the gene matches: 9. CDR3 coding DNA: TGCGCCAGCAGCTTTGGACTAGCGGGAGAACAAGGGGAGACCCAGTACTTC. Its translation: CASSFGLAGEQGETQYF.

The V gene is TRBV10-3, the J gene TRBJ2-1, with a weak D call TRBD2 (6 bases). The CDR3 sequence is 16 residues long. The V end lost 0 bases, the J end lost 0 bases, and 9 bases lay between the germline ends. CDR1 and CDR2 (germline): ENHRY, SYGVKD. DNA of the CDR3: TGTGCCATCAGTGAGTCGGGGGGATCCTCCTACAATGAGCAGTTCTTC. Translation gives CAISESGGSSYNEQFF.

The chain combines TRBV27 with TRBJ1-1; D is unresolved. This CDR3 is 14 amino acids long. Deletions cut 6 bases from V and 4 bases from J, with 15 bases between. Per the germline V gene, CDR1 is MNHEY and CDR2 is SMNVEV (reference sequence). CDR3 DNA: TGTGCCAGCAGCCTCTGTTGGCAGATCACTGAAGCTTTCTTT. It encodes CASSLCWQITEAFF.

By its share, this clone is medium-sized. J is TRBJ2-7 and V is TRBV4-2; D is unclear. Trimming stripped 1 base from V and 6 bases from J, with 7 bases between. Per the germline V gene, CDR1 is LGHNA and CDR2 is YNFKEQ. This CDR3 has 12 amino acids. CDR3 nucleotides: TGTGCCAGCAGCCAAGTGACGGGCGAGCAGTACTTC. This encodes CASSQVTGEQYF.

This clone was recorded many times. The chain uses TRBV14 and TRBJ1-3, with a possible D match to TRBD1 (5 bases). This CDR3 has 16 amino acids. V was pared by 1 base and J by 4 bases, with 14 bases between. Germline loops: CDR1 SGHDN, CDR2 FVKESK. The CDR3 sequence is CASSQVRGAGGNTIYF. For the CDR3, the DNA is TGTGCCAGCAGCCAAGTTCGAGGGGCTGGAGGAAACACCATATATTTT.

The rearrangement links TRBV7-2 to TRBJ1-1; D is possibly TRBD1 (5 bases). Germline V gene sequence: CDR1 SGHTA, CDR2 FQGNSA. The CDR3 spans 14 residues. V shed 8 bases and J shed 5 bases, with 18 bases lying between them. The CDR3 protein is CASDPGGRGTEAFF. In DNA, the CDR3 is TGTGCCAGCGACCCTGGCGGGAGGGGTACTGAAGCTTTCTTT.

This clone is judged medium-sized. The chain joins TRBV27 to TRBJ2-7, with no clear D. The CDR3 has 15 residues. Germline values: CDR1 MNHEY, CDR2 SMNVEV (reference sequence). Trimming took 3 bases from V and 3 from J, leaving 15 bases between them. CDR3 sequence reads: CASSFQFSLGYEQYF. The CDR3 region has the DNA TGTGCCAGCAGTTTTCAGTTTAGTTTGGGCTACGAGCAGTACTTC.

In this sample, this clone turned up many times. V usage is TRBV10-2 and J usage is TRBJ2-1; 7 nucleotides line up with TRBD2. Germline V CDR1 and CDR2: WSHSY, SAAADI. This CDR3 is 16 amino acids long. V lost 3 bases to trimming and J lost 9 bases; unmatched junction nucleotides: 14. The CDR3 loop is CASSDPAAGSFFEQFF. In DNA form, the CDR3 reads TGCGCCAGCAGTGACCCCGCAGCGGGAAGTTTTTTTGAGCAGTTCTTC.

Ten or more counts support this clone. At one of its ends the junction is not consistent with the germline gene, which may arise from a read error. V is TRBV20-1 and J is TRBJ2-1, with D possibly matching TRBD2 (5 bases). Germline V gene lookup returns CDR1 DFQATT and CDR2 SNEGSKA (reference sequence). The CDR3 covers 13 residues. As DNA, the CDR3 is TGCAGTGCTAGTTATGTAGCGTACAATGAGCGGTTCTTC. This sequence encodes CSASYVAYNERFF.

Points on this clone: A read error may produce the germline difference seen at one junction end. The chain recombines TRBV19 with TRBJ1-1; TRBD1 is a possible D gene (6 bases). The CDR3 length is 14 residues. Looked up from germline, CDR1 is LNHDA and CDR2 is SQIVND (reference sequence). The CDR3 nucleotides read TGTGCCAGTATGGGGGGCTTCTTGAACAGTGAAGCTTTCTTT. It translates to CASMGGFLNSEAFF.

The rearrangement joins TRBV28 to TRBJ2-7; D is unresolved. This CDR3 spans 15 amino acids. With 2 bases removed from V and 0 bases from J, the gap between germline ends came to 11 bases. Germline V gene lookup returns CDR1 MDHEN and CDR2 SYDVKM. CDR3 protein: CASSLDPQSSYEQYF. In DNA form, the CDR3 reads TGTGCCAGCAGTTTAGATCCACAATCCTCCTACGAGCAGTACTTC.

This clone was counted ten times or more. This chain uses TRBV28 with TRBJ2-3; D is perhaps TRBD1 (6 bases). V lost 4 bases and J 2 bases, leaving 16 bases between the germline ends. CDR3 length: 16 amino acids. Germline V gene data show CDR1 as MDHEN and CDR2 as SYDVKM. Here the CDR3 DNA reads TGTGCCAGCAGTTACTCACAGGGTTTGGACACAGATACGCAGTATTTT. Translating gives CASSYSQGLDTDTQYF.

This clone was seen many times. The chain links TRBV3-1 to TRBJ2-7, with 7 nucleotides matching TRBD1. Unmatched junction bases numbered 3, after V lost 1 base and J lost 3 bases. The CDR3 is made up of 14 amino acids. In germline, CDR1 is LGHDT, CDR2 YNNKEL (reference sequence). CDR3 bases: TGTGCCAGCAGCCAAGCGGCAGGGGGCTACGAGCAGTACTTC. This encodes CASSQAAGGYEQYF.

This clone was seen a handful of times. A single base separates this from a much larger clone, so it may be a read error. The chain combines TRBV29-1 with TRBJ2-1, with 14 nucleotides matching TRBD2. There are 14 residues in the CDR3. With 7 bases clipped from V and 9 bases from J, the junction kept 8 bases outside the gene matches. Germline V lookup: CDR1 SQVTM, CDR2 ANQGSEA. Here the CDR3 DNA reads TGCAGCGCCCTGACTAGCGGGGGGGGGGGTGAGCAGTTCTTC. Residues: CSALTSGGGGEQFF.

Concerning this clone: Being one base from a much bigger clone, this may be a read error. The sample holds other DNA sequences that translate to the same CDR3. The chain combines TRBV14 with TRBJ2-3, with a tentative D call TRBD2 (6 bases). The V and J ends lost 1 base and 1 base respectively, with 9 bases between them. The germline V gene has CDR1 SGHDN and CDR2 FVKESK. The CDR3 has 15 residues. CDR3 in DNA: TGTGCCAGCAGCCAAGTGGGGGGAGGCACAGATACGCAGTATTTT. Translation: CASSQVGGGTDTQYF.

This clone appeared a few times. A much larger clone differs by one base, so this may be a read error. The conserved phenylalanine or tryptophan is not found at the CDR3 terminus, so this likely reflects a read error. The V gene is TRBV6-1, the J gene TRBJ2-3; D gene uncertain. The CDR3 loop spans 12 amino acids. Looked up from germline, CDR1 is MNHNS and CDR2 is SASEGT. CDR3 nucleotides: TGCGCCAGCCTGGACAGCACAGATACGCAGTATTCT. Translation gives CASLDSTDTQYS.

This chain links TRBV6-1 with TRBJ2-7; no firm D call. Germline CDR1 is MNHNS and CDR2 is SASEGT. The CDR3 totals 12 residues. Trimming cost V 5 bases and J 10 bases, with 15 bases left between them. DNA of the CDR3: TGTGCCAGCAGTCTGGTCGCAAACTATCAGTACTTC. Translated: CASSLVANYQYF.

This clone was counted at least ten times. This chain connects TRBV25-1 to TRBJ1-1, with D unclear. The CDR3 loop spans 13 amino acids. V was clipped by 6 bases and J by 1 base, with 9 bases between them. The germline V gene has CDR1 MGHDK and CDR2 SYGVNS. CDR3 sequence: CASRGEWNTEAFF. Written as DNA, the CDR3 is TGTGCCAGCAGGGGAGAATGGAACACTGAAGCTTTCTTT.

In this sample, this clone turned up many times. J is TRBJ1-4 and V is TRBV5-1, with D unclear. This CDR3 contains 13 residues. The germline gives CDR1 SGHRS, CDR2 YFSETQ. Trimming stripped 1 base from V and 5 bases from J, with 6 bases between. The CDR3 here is CASSLNGNEKLFF. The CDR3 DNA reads TGCGCCAGCAGCTTGAACGGAAATGAAAAACTGTTTTTT.

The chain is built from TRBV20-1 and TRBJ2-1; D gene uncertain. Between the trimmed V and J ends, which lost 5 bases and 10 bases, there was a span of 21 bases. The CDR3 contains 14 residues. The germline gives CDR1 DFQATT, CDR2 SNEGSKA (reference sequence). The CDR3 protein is CSAGVVGTIPEQFF. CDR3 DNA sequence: TGCAGTGCTGGAGTCGTTGGTACGATACCAGAGCAGTTCTTC.